The following is a T cell receptor beta chain sequence with its context. These data are taken from a study of brain T cells in children with intractable seizures. Here immunoSEQ multiplex PCR was the method, and the copy in TCRdb shows in-frame clones only, minus some. The data show about 350,000 clones, about 93% seen once. Time point defined: blood from clinic visit 5 months post-surgery; TSC patient then seizure free. Germline V lookup: CDR1 SGHKS, CDR2 YYEKEE (reference sequence). CDR3 length: 8 amino acids. V dropped 10 bases and J dropped 7 bases, with 5 bases sitting between them. The sample in question was peripheral blood, obtained approximately 5 months after surgery. This chain connects TRBV5-5 to TRBJ1-2; D unclear. This clonotype was obtained from a boy under three years old with tuberous sclerosis and intractable seizures. The CDR3 coding sequence is TGTGCCGGGTCTGGCTACACCTTC. It is translated as CAGSGYTF.